The sequence of this T cell receptor beta chain was determined in a study of cytomegalovirus exposure and HLA in healthy donors. Findings and limits, study-wide: In a later analysis, an Asian-associated ancestry cluster reportedly showed fewer N-insertions than the approximately 700-donor mean.

The PCR used 60 Vbeta and 13 Jbeta primers. The repertoire was sequenced with immunoSEQ multiplex PCR; TCRdb's copy has only in-frame clones and lacks some. The sample holds about 210,000 clones. The CDR3 has 14 residues. V was pared by 4 bases and J by 8 bases, with 13 bases between. CDR1 SGHDT and CDR2 YYEEEE come from the germline V gene. About this clone itself: The antigen remains undetermined.

V usage is TRBV5-6 and J usage is TRBJ1-6, with no clear D. The sample taken for sequencing was PBMCs. This sequence was found in a woman younger than 45 in good health and CMV-seropositive. The CDR3 DNA is TGTGCCAGCAGCCCTCGGGGTGGCGATTCACCCCTCCACTTT. Its protein is CASSPRGGDSPLHF.